This T cell receptor beta chain was identified during a study of response to subunit inactivated influenza vaccine. In TCRdb, the RT-PCR reads were re-called with MiXCR into one record per CDR3 protein. The sample includes 450,000 to 700,000 distinct CDR3 sequences, 11% to 15% of them seen just once. Study-level results: Researchers suggested that each seasonal influenza vaccination recruits few new T cells.

There are many counts of this clonotype. The antigen remains undetermined. V was cut by 2 bases and J by 5 bases, with 13 bases left in between. Germline CDR1 reads SGHKS; CDR2 reads YYEKEE (reference sequence). CDR3 length: 14 residues. The specimen was PBMCs from blood, collected 12 days after vaccination. The origin of this receptor is a man aged 50 to 59 who received an inactivated influenza vaccine. This sequence joins TRBV5-5 and TRBJ1-1, with D possibly being TRBD1 (5 bases). This chain's CDR3 is CASSFFQGRTEAFF. The CDR3 nucleotides are TGTGCCAGCAGCTTCTTTCAGGGTCGGACTGAAGCTTTCTTT. The entire variable domain, with the rest obtained from reference TRBV5-5 and TRBJ1-1, is as follows: DAGVTQSPTHLIKTRGQQVTLRCSPISGHKSVSWYQQVLGQGPQFIFQYYEKEERGRGNFPDRFSARQFPNYSSELNVNALLLGDSALYLCASSFFQGRTEAFFGQGTRLTVV.